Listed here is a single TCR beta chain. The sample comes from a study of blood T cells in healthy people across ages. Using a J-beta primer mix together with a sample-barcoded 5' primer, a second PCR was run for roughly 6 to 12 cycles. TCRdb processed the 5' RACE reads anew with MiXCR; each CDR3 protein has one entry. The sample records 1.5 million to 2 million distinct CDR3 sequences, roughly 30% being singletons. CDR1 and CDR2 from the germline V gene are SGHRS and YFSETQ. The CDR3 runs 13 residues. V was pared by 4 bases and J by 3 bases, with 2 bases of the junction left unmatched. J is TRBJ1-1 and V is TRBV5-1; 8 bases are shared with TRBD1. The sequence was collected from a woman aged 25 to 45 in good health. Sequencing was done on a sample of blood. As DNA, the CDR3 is TGCGCCAGCAGCAAGGGACAGGACACTGAAGCTTTCTTT. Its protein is CASSKGQDTEAFF.